This T cell receptor beta chain was recovered during a study of T cell changes during pregnancy in multiple sclerosis. From germline, CDR1 is SGHTA and CDR2 FQGNSA. V shed 3 bases and J shed 6 bases, with 15 bases lying between them. This CDR3 is built from 15 residues. Produced via immunoSEQ multiplex PCR; TCRdb's table is partial and in-frame only. The data show about 55,000 clones, approximately 94% seen once. The clonotype comes from a female donor with multiple sclerosis, enrolled in a pregnancy study. Specimen: CD8+ T cells from peripheral blood mononuclear cells, collected in the third trimester of pregnancy. The genes are TRBV7-2 and TRBJ2-1, with unresolved D. CDR3 in DNA: TGTGCCAGCAGCTTTTCCTCGACTCCCCGCAATGAGCAGTTCTTC. Residues: CASSFSSTPRNEQFF.